A few counts support the clone carrying this T cell receptor beta chain. The sample's time point: patch test 2, 6 weeks after DPC sensitization. The treatment: therapeutic diphenylcyclopropenone sensitization with weekly scalp DPC. Patients had alopecia, were aged 18 to 70, and were not pregnant. The source of the sample is a study of human T cells and chemical hapten exposure. This CDR3 spans 16 amino acids. The V and J ends lost 4 bases and 9 bases, in that order; junction bases with no gene match: 10. Germline V gene lookup returns CDR1 MDHEN and CDR2 SYDVKM. Single cDNA molecules in the library carried unique molecular identifiers attached during preparation. One entry per CDR3 protein, called by TCRdb with MiXCR from the RACE reads. This table holds just over 350,000 distinct CDR3 sequences, 6% to 7% found once.

This clonotype was obtained from a woman younger than 35 with alopecia areata. Some clones in this sample may be carry-over from other donors' samples. This sample comprised whole blood, obtained in connection with sensitization to the hapten diphenylcyclopropenone (DPC). This chain connects TRBV28 to TRBJ1-3; TRBD1 agrees at 12 bases. The CDR3 loop is CASSSHPGQGAATIYF. The DNA for the CDR3 is TGTGCCAGCAGTTCCCACCCGGGACAGGGGGCGGCCACCATATATTTT.